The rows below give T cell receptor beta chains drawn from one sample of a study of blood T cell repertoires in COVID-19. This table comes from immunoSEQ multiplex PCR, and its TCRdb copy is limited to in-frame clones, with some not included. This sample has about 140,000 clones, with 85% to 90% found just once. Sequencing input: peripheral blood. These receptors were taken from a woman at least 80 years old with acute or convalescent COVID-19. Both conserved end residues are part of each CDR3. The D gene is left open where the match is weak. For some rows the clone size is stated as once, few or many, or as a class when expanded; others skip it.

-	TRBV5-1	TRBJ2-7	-	CASSLGPATYEQYF	TGCGCCAGCAGCTTGGGGCCTGCCACCTACGAGCAGTACTTC
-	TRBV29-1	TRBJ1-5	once	CSVGVGSNQPQHF	TGCAGCGTTGGAGTGGGGAGTAACCAGCCCCAGCATTTT
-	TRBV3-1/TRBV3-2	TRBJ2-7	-	CASSQATRAYEQYF	TGTGCCAGCAGCCAAGCGACCAGGGCCTACGAGCAGTACTTC
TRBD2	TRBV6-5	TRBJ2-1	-	CAVHGGASGAGEQFF	TGTGCCGTCCACGGCGGGGCTAGCGGGGCCGGTGAGCAGTTCTTC
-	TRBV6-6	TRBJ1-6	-	CASTPSRESSPLHF	TGTGCCAGCACCCCCTCCAGGGAATCCTCACCCCTCCACTTT
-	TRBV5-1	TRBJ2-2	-	CASSLATGGITGELFF	TGCGCCAGCAGCTTGGCCACTGGGGGCATAACCGGGGAGCTGTTTTTT
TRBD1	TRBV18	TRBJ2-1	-	CASRRDRAYNEQFF	TGTGCCAGCCGCCGGGACAGAGCCTACAATGAGCAGTTCTTC
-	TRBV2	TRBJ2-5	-	CASSDIQGGETQYF	TGTGCCAGCAGTGACATACAGGGTGGAGAGACCCAGTACTTC
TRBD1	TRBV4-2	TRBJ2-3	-	CASSQDWTGGSDTQYF	TGTGCCAGCAGCCAAGATTGGACAGGTGGATCAGATACGCAGTATTTT
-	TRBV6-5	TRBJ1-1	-	CASILYLNTEAFF	TGTGCCAGCATACTATACTTGAACACTGAAGCTTTCTTT